This T cell receptor beta chain came from a study of blood T cell repertoires in COVID-19. On the study more broadly: Material from acute and convalescent COVID-19 was sourced from the United States, Italy and Spain.

The germline CDR1 and CDR2 sequences are SGHAT and FQNNGV. V shed 4 bases and J shed 6 bases, with 8 bases lying between them. The CDR3 is 12 residues long. Assay used: immunoSEQ multiplex PCR; TCRdb lists only in-frame clones, some missing. The data show about 300,000 clones, over 80% seen once. The chain carries TRBV11-2 and TRBJ2-3; no reliable D call. The clonotype was recovered from a woman in her forties or fifties with COVID-19, enrolled during active disease. Sequencing was done on a sample of peripheral blood. The CDR3 nucleotides are TGTGCCAGCAGCTCTCAAGAGGATACGCAGTATTTT. Its translation: CASSSQEDTQYF.